The T cell receptor beta chain under discussion was sequenced for a study of early T cells in non-severe SARS-CoV-2 infection. Using its own MiXCR run on the 5' RACE reads, TCRdb lists one record per CDR3 protein. The table has about 120,000 distinct CDR3 sequences, roughly 12% seen once. This clonotype has only a few counts. The germline V and J ends were trimmed by 5 bases and 1 base, with 5 bases remaining between them. The CDR3 is 12 residues long. The germline V gene has CDR1 MDHEN and CDR2 SYDVKM. This specimen consisted of whole blood, obtained at baseline. This chain connects TRBV28 to TRBJ1-2; D call uncertain. The clonotype was recovered from an adult who was a healthcare worker with PCR-confirmed SARS-CoV-2 infection or an uninfected control (not recorded which). In DNA form, the CDR3 reads TGTGCCAGCAGTACCCTTAACTATGGCTACACCTTC. Amino acid sequence: CASSTLNYGYTF.